These 3 T cell receptor beta chains originate from one sample sequenced in a study of blood T cell repertoires in COVID-19. The table came from immunoSEQ multiplex PCR; TCRdb's copy has only in-frame clones and leaves some out. The sample has some 330,000 clones, around four fifths seen once. Sequencing was performed on PBMCs or T cells enriched from blood (not recorded which). All receptors come from a woman between 45 and 60 years old who had recovered from COVID-19.

The rearrangement joins TRBV12-3 or TRBV12-4 to TRBJ1-3; D is unclear. The CDR3 is made up of 13 amino acids. V was pared by 6 bases and J by 8 bases, with 14 bases between. The CDR3 DNA follows: TGTGCCAGCAGAGACGGGGTTTTGGACACCATATATTTT. The encoded protein is CASRDGVLDTIYF.

The rearrangement uses TRBV6-2 or TRBV6-3 and TRBJ1-5; D unclear. This CDR3 has 15 amino acids. Germline-derived CDR1 and CDR2 are MNHEY and SVGEGT. Trimming stripped 2 bases from V and 3 bases from J, with 11 bases between. Here the CDR3 reads CASSYSLGFNQPQHF. CDR3 nucleotides: TGTGCCAGCAGTTACAGTCTAGGATTCAATCAGCCCCAGCATTTT.

V is TRBV2 and J is TRBJ1-2; D may be TRBD1 (6 bases). The CDR3 length is 14 residues. V lost 3 bases and J 4 bases, leaving 12 bases between the germline ends. Germline lookup yields CDR1 SNHLY and CDR2 FYNNEI. The CDR3, as DNA: TGTGCCAGCAGTGATAGGGGGACGGTCTATGGCTACACCTTC. Translated: CASSDRGTVYGYTF.